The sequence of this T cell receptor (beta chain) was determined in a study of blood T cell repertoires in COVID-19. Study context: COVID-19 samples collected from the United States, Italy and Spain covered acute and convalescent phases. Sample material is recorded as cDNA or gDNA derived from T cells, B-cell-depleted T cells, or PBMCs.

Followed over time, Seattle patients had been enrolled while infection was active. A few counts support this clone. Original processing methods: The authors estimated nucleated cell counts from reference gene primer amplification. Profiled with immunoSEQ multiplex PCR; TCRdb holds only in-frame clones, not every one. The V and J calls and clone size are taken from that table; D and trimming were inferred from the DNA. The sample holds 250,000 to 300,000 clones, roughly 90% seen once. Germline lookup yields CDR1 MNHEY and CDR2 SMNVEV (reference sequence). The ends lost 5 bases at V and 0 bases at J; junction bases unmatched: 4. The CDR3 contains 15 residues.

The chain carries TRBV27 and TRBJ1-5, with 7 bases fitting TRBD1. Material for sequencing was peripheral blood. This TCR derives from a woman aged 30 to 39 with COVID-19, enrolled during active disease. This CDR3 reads CASSEQGYSNQPQHF. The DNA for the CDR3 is TGTGCCAGCAGTGAACAGGGGTATAGCAATCAGCCCCAGCATTTT.